One T cell receptor beta chain is described in this entry. Antigen unknown. These data come from a study of shared clonotypes between healthy human individuals. Study-level background: The cohort comprised a couple of women and a few men. Their ages spanned 18 to 49 years.

Some clones are missing from TCRdb's copy, which holds only in-frame ones; the method was immunoSEQ multiplex PCR. The top ten clones hold about 34% of a sample with more than 550,000 clones, about 90% of them seen once. Regarding the study as a whole: Larger estimated richness was generally seen in naive subsets than in memory subsets.

Trimming pared 3 bases from V and 2 bases from J, leaving 15 bases between. The CDR3 sequence is 15 residues long. Looked up from germline, CDR1 is SGDLS and CDR2 is YYNGEE. Source material: memory CD8+ T cells from PBMCs. Described subset: CD45RO+ cells pooled with CCR7-negative TemRA cells. The TCR originated in a young man in good health. Some clones in this sample may be carry-over from other donors' samples. The V and J genes are TRBV9 and TRBJ2-7; tentatively, D is TRBD2 (5 bases). The CDR3 region is CASSASGAVPYEQYF. The CDR3 DNA sequence: TGTGCCAGCAGCGCCTCCGGAGCGGTACCCTACGAGCAGTACTTC.